The T cell receptor beta chain under discussion was sequenced for a study of cytomegalovirus exposure and HLA in healthy donors. CDR3 length: 15 amino acids. Germline assignment: CDR1 SGHDT and CDR2 YYEEEE. Germline trimming cut 2 bases from V and 0 bases from J; bases unmatched to any gene: 3. This clone was seen a single time. Sequenced by immunoSEQ multiplex PCR; TCRdb stores in-frame clones only, minus some. The sample records 90,000 to 120,000 clones, 70% to 90% being singletons. This clonotype was obtained from a woman aged 18-35 years in good health and CMV-seronegative. The rearrangement links TRBV5-6 to TRBJ2-3, with 7 bases matching TRBD2. The source material was PBMCs. In DNA form, the CDR3 reads TGTGCCAGCAGCTTCGGGGGGTTTAGCACAGATACGCAGTATTTT. Protein product: CASSFGGFSTDTQYF.